A selection of T cell receptor beta chains follows, all from one sample in a study of glioma-infiltrating T cells after dendritic cell vaccination. The repertoire was sequenced with immunoSEQ multiplex PCR; TCRdb's copy has only in-frame clones and lacks some. The table records roughly 85,000 clones, around 85% of them present only once. The source material was blood, sampled after dendritic cell vaccination. The source of these receptors is a human donor with glioblastoma. CDR3s include the opening cysteine and the closing phenylalanine or tryptophan. The D gene is left open where the match is weak. Some rows have no size entry. The others give once, few or many, or a class for an expanded clone.

len	j_gene	d_gene	v_gene	abundance	CDR3nt	CDR3aa
17	TRBJ2-7	TRBD2	TRBV9	once	TGTGCCAGCAGCGCGGGGGGGACTAGCGGGGCCTTGGGCGAGCAGTACTTC	CASSAGGTSGALGEQYF
15	TRBJ1-2	.	TRBV2	.	TGTGCCAGCAGTACAGGGCACACCGCTGACTATGGCTACACCTTC	CASSTGHTADYGYTF
14	TRBJ1-3	.	TRBV21-1	.	TGTGCCAGCAGAACTCCCCGTCGAAGAAACACCATATATTTT	CASRTPRRRNTIYF
14	TRBJ2-7	.	TRBV7-8	few	TGTGCCAGCAGCTTAGTGGGCTCGGGGTCCGAGCAGTACTTC	CASSLVGSGSEQYF
14	TRBJ2-7	TRBD1	TRBV18	.	TGTGCCAGCTCACCCGGACAGGGGTCCTACGAGCAGTACTTC	CASSPGQGSYEQYF
15	TRBJ2-7	.	TRBV7-9	once	TGTGCCAGCAGCTTAGGGCTAGCGTGGGCCTACGAGCAGTACTTC	CASSLGLAWAYEQYF
14	TRBJ1-2	.	TRBV5-1	once	TGCGCCAGCAGCTTGGAGGGGGAAGGAAGAGGCTACACCTTC	CASSLEGEGRGYTF
12	TRBJ2-1	.	TRBV11-1	.	TGTGCCAGCAGCACCGACAGGACTGAGCAGTTCTTC	CASSTDRTEQFF
15	TRBJ2-7	TRBD2	TRBV28	few	TGTGCCAGCGCTACCCAGACTAGCACCGCCTACGAGCAGTACTTC	CASATQTSTAYEQYF
16	TRBJ1-5	.	TRBV19	.	TGTGCCAGTAGGCCCCAGAGGGCATCAAGCAATCAGCCCCAGCATTTT	CASRPQRASSNQPQHF
15	TRBJ1-4	.	TRBV28	once	TGTGCCAGCAGCTTACAGGGCTTGACTAATGAAAAACTGTTTTTT	CASSLQGLTNEKLFF
14	TRBJ1-2	TRBD1	TRBV5-1	.	TGCGCCAGCAGCTTGATACAGGGGGCGAATGGCTACACCTTC	CASSLIQGANGYTF
17	TRBJ2-1	TRBD2	TRBV27	.	TGTGCCAGCCACCAGGGCGGGAGGGTGAGTTCTATGAATGAGCAGTTCTTC	CASHQGGRVSSMNEQFF
14	TRBJ2-1	TRBD1	TRBV11-3	.	TGTGCCAGCAGCTTCCGGGACAGGGATGGTGAGCAGTTCTTC	CASSFRDRDGEQFF
18	TRBJ2-2	TRBD2	TRBV2	.	TGTGCCAGCAGCGCCGGGACTAGCGGGGGGTTAGACACCGGGGAGCTGTTTTTT	CASSAGTSGGLDTGELFF
18	TRBJ1-2	.	TRBV4-1	few	TGCGCCAGCAGCCAACTTTCGGGAGAACGCGGGGGCGGCTATGGCTACACCTTC	CASSQLSGERGGGYGYTF
12	TRBJ1-1	.	TRBV29-1	.	TGCAGCGTAGCGTTTGGAGGCACTGAAGCTTTCTTT	CSVAFGGTEAFF
14	TRBJ2-4	.	TRBV2	.	TGTGCCAGCGAGGACAGTTTAGCCAAAAACATTCAGTACTTC	CASEDSLAKNIQYF
13	TRBJ2-7	.	TRBV9	.	TGTGCCAGCAGCCCTTTGGGGCCCGACGAGCAGTACTTC	CASSPLGPDEQYF
14	TRBJ2-7	.	TRBV7-2	.	TGTGCCAGCAGCTCTGGCGACTTTCCCTACGAGCAGTACTTC	CASSSGDFPYEQYF
14	TRBJ2-7	.	TRBV19	.	TGTGCCAGTAGTATTTCGCGGGTGTCCTACGAGCAGTACTTC	CASSISRVSYEQYF
16	TRBJ2-3	.	TRBV5-6	.	TGTGCCAGCAGCTCTTCTCGAGCCTTCAGGACAGATACGCAGTATTTT	CASSSSRAFRTDTQYF
15	TRBJ2-5	TRBD1	TRBV28	.	TGTGCCAGCAGACCTCCGGGACAGGGCCCAGAGACCCAGTACTTC	CASRPPGQGPETQYF
11	TRBJ1-4	.	TRBV25-1	.	TGTGCCAGTTTCGGGGGGAAAAAACTGTTTTTT	CASFGGKKLFF
15	TRBJ2-1	TRBD2	TRBV6-5	.	TGTGCCAGCAGCCCCGTTGCGGGGGGGCGGGAGGAGCAGTTCTTC	CASSPVAGGREEQFF
15	TRBJ2-1	TRBD2	TRBV19	.	TGTGCCACTACGAGGGCTAGCGGGGGGGCAGGTGAGCAGTTCTTC	CATTRASGGAGEQFF
14	TRBJ1-2	.	TRBV4-1	.	TGCGCCAGCAGCGCCCCAGGGATCGACTATGGCTACACCTTC	CASSAPGIDYGYTF
16	TRBJ2-7	TRBD1	TRBV18	.	TGTGCCAGCTCACCGTCGGGACAGGTGGGGACCTACGAGCAGTACTTC	CASSPSGQVGTYEQYF
15	TRBJ1-3	.	TRBV6-1	.	TGTGCCAGCAGTGAATCCAGGGCCTCTGGAAACACCATATATTTT	CASSESRASGNTIYF